These T cell receptor beta chains were read from a single sample in a study of circulating tumor DNA in untreated peripheral T-cell lymphoma. Sequenced by immunoSEQ multiplex PCR; TCRdb stores in-frame clones only, minus some. Among about 6,600 clones listed, roughly 60% were seen once. The sequencing input was tumor tissue. The receptor set was obtained from a human donor with peripheral T-cell lymphoma. The CDR3 runs from the conserved cysteine through the conserved F or W. A D gene is named only where the DNA matches it firmly. Clone sizes are given selectively: once, few, many, or a class where the clone is expanded.

D gene	V gene	clone size	J gene	CDR3 protein	CDR3 DNA
-	TRBV19	-	TRBJ1-5	CASSPREGQPQHF	TGTGCCAGTAGTCCCCGCGAAGGTCAGCCCCAGCATTTT
TRBD2	TRBV7-6	-	TRBJ2-3	CASSPGRGTDTQYF	TGTGCCAGCAGCCCCGGGCGGGGGACAGATACGCAGTATTTT
-	TRBV9	-	TRBJ2-6	CASSVEASLSGANVLTF	TGTGCCAGCAGCGTAGAGGCAAGCCTCTCTGGGGCCAACGTCCTGACTTTC
-	TRBV27	-	TRBJ1-2	CASSVRGLYGGYTF	TGTGCCAGCAGTGTCAGGGGACTATATGGTGGCTACACCTTC
TRBD1	TRBV11-3	-	TRBJ2-7	CASSFQGASYEQYF	TGTGCCAGCAGCTTCCAGGGGGCTTCCTACGAGCAGTACTTC
-	TRBV11-3	few	TRBJ2-2	CASSIRTGRVNTGELFF	TGTGCCAGCAGCATAAGGACAGGGAGGGTGAACACCGGGGAGCTGTTTTTT
-	TRBV6-8	few	TRBJ1-4	CASSRATNEKLFF	TGTGCCAGCTCACGGGCAACTAATGAAAAACTGTTTTTT
-	TRBV5-1	once	TRBJ2-3	CASNRDGTSTDTQYF	TGCGCCAGCAATAGGGACGGTACTAGCACAGATACGCAGTATTTT
TRBD1	TRBV5-1	-	TRBJ1-1	CVSSWTGTVENTEAFF	TGCGTCAGCAGCTGGACCGGGACAGTGGAGAACACTGAAGCTTTCTTT
-	TRBV11-3	-	TRBJ2-3	CASSQGWGVVDTQYF	TGTGCCAGCAGCCAAGGTTGGGGGGTGGTGGATACGCAGTATTTT